One T cell receptor (beta chain) is described in this entry. This sample was included in a study of T cell changes during pregnancy in multiple sclerosis. The data were produced by immunoSEQ multiplex PCR, yet TCRdb's version contains in-frame clones alone and is incomplete. Of roughly 42,000 clones listed, approximately 91% are singletons. The CDR3 sequence is 17 residues long. J lost 4 bases, V lost 7 bases, and 15 bases had no gene match. The germline V gene has CDR1 SEHNR and CDR2 FQNEAQ (reference sequence). The rearrangement uses TRBV7-9 and TRBJ1-1, with TRBD1 matching 10 bases. Sequencing was performed on CD8+ T cells from peripheral blood mononuclear cells, taken in the third trimester of pregnancy. The clonotype originates from a female donor with multiple sclerosis, enrolled in a pregnancy study. CDR3: CASKSFRDRGTGTEAFF. The CDR3 DNA reads as TGTGCCAGCAAATCCTTCCGGGACAGGGGAACGGGCACTGAAGCTTTCTTT.